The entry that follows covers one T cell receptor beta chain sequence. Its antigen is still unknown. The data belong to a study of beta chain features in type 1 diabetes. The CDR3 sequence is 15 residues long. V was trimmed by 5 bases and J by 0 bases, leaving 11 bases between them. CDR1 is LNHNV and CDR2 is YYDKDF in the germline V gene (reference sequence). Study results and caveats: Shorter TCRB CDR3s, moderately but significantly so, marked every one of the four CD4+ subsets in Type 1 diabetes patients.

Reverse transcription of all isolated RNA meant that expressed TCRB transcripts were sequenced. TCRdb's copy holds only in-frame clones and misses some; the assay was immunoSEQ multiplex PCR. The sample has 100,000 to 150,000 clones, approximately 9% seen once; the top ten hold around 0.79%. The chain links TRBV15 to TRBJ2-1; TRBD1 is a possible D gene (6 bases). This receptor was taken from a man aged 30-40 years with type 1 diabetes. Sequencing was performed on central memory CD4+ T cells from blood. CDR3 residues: CATSARTASYNEQFF. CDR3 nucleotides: TGTGCCACCAGCGCTAGGACAGCCTCCTACAATGAGCAGTTCTTC. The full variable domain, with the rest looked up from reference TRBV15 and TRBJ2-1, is DAMVIQNPRYQVTQFGKPVTLSCSQTLNHNVMYWYQQKSSQAPKLLFHYYDKDFNNEADTPDNFQSRRPNTSFCFLDIRSPGLGDTAMYLCATSARTASYNEQFFGPGTRLTVL.